This entry features one TCR beta chain sequence. Its target is unknown. This entry comes from a study of ipilimumab plus nivolumab after autologous stem cell transplantation. The CDR3 extends over 13 amino acids. Trimming took 3 bases from V and 5 from J, leaving 10 bases between them. In germline, CDR1 is LNHDA, CDR2 SQIVND (reference sequence). General study points: TCR repertoire, Treg phenotype and gut microbiota reportedly support more study of this approach.

Checkpoint therapy with ipilimumab 1 mg/kg began 14 to 28 days after transplant. Here immunoSEQ multiplex PCR was the method, and the copy in TCRdb shows in-frame clones only, minus some. The sample lists 15,000 to 20,000 clones, 81% seen once, with around a fifth in the top ten. V and J are TRBV19 and TRBJ2-5, with a possible D match to TRBD2 (6 bases). The sequence was collected from a male donor with diffuse large B-cell lymphoma. The sample in question was PBMCs, obtained in a trial of ipilimumab plus nivolumab as post-transplant consolidation. The CDR3 region has the DNA TGTGCCAGTAGTATGTCGGGGGACGAGACCCAGTACTTC. It translates to CASSMSGDETQYF.